Listed below are T cell receptor beta chains from one sample, sequenced in a study of cytomegalovirus exposure and HLA in healthy donors. TCRdb's copy holds only in-frame clones and misses some; the assay was immunoSEQ multiplex PCR. This listing includes around 60,000 clones. The sample was PBMCs. These receptors were obtained from a woman aged 18-29 years in good health and CMV-seronegative. Both conserved end residues are part of each CDR3.

v_gene: TRBV19
j_gene: TRBJ1-1
CDR3aa: CASSIGRTPTEAFF

v_gene: TRBV29-1
j_gene: TRBJ2-1
CDR3aa: CSVVGASGASEQFF

v_gene: TRBV7-9
j_gene: TRBJ1-5
CDR3aa: CASSLGGGNQPQHF

v_gene: TRBV6-1
j_gene: TRBJ1-5
CDR3aa: CASSGASGGAGQPQHF

v_gene: TRBV25-1
j_gene: TRBJ1-1
CDR3aa: CASSPRAGGTNTEDFF

v_gene: TRBV11-2
j_gene: TRBJ1-1
CDR3aa: CASSLGGSPEAFF

v_gene: TRBV25-1
j_gene: TRBJ1-2
CDR3aa: CASSEYLNRGNGYTF

v_gene: TRBV13
j_gene: TRBJ2-5
CDR3aa: CASSSGRGVETQYF

v_gene: TRBV5-1
j_gene: TRBJ1-3
CDR3aa: CASSLGGTASGNTIYF

v_gene: TRBV29-1
j_gene: TRBJ2-7
CDR3aa: CSVEVVAGYEQYF

v_gene: TRBV18
j_gene: TRBJ2-1
CDR3aa: CASSPGTGGLGGQFF

v_gene: TRBV6-5
j_gene: TRBJ2-7
CDR3aa: CASSYGTGVSYEQYF

v_gene: TRBV25-1
j_gene: TRBJ1-1
CDR3aa: CASRTAYTSEAFF

v_gene: TRBV5-6
j_gene: TRBJ2-5
CDR3aa: CASSLIGGGQETQYF

v_gene: TRBV4-1
j_gene: TRBJ2-6
CDR3aa: CASSQRAGQVLPSSGANVLTF

v_gene: TRBV19
j_gene: TRBJ1-2
CDR3aa: CASSPISDRGYGYTF

v_gene: TRBV9
j_gene: TRBJ1-2
CDR3aa: CASSVGGTGNYGYTF

v_gene: TRBV6-5
j_gene: TRBJ1-1
CDR3aa: CASSYGGFGTEAFF

v_gene: TRBV29-1
j_gene: TRBJ1-1
CDR3aa: CSGSQGNTEAFF

v_gene: TRBV5-1
j_gene: TRBJ2-7
CDR3aa: CASRGTGVYEQYF

v_gene: TRBV19
j_gene: TRBJ1-5
CDR3aa: CASTSSQGKQPQHF

v_gene: TRBV10-2
j_gene: TRBJ2-1
CDR3aa: CARDFSSYNEQFF

v_gene: TRBV7-9
j_gene: TRBJ1-2
CDR3aa: CASWDSLTIGYTF

v_gene: TRBV2
j_gene: TRBJ1-1
CDR3aa: CASSVHWGQQAFF

v_gene: TRBV5-6
j_gene: TRBJ1-4
CDR3aa: CASSSVTGDEKLFF

v_gene: TRBV27
j_gene: TRBJ2-1
CDR3aa: CASSLGPGQGAGEQFF

v_gene: TRBV2
j_gene: TRBJ2-5
CDR3aa: CASSVQGQPQETQYF

v_gene: TRBV6-1
j_gene: TRBJ2-3
CDR3aa: CASRSGLAGTDTQYF

v_gene: TRBV30
j_gene: TRBJ1-2
CDR3aa: CAQNLGGNHGYTF

v_gene: TRBV5-5
j_gene: TRBJ1-5
CDR3aa: CASSFGNQPQHF

v_gene: TRBV30
j_gene: TRBJ1-5
CDR3aa: CAWSRGTESNQPQHF

v_gene: TRBV30
j_gene: TRBJ2-6
CDR3aa: CAWSPGTGANVLTF